This is a list of T cell receptor beta chains from one sample in a study of blood T cell repertoires in COVID-19. Profiled with immunoSEQ multiplex PCR; TCRdb holds only in-frame clones, not every one. The sample consists of some 150,000 clones, 70% to 90% of them appearing once. Sequenced: peripheral blood. The receptor set was obtained from a man in his 60s with active or convalescent COVID-19. Both conserved end residues are part of each CDR3. D genes are given only for firm matches. Where a row states a size, it is once, few, many or the class of an expanded clone; other rows omit it.

>NA|TRBJ1-5|NA|TRBV12-1
CASNNRGGNQPQHF
TGTGCCAGCAACAACAGGGGCGGGAATCAGCCCCAGCATTTT
>NA|TRBJ1-1|NA|TRBV7-2
CASSAGQNTEAFF
TGTGCCAGCAGCGCGGGCCAGAACACTGAAGCTTTCTTT
>NA|TRBJ2-7|NA|TRBV7-2
CASSLPLRAGSLLSYEQYF
TGTGCCAGCAGCTTACCCCTTAGGGCAGGGTCACTGCTATCCTACGAGCAGTACTTC
>NA|TRBJ2-6|NA|TRBV24-1
CATSAQGLEANVLTF
TGTGCCACCAGTGCCCAGGGCTTAGAGGCCAACGTCCTGACTTTC
>few|TRBJ1-1|NA|TRBV6-5
CASGGLGSKNTEAFF
TGTGCCAGCGGGGGGTTGGGAAGCAAGAACACTGAAGCTTTCTTT
>few|TRBJ2-7|TRBD2|TRBV5-5
CASSPGSGMIYEQYF
TGTGCCAGCAGCCCCGGTAGCGGGATGATCTACGAGCAGTACTTC
>few|TRBJ2-2|TRBD2|TRBV5-1
CASSVSLTSDGTGELFF
TGCGCCAGCTCCGTCTCTCTGACTAGCGATGGCACCGGGGAGCTGTTTTTT
>NA|TRBJ2-3|NA|TRBV10-3
CAILALGADTQYF
TGTGCCATCCTAGCCCTTGGCGCAGATACGCAGTATTTT
>NA|TRBJ1-1|NA|TRBV30
CAWSGGLRKDTEAFF
TGTGCCTGGAGTGGGGGCCTGAGGAAGGATACTGAAGCTTTCTTT
>NA|TRBJ1-1|NA|TRBV3-1/TRBV3-2
CASSQQTSLSEAFF
TGTGCCAGCAGCCAGCAAACCAGTCTCTCTGAAGCTTTCTTT
>NA|TRBJ2-7|TRBD2|TRBV27
CASSLGGRGHEQYF
TGTGCCAGCAGTTTGGGCGGGAGGGGCCACGAGCAGTACTTC
>NA|TRBJ2-1|NA|TRBV7-9
CASSLGFSAAGYNEQFF
TGTGCCAGCAGCTTAGGTTTTTCAGCGGCCGGATACAATGAGCAGTTCTTC
>NA|TRBJ1-6|TRBD1|TRBV5-1
CASSSLGTDYNSPLHF
TGCGCCAGCAGCTCCCTTGGGACAGACTATAATTCACCCCTCCACTTT
>NA|TRBJ2-3|NA|TRBV28
CASMSLGASTDTQYF
TGTGCCAGCATGTCGTTAGGGGCTAGCACAGATACGCAGTATTTT
>NA|TRBJ1-2|TRBD1|TRBV4-1
CASSLGTGEGYTF
TGCGCCAGCAGCCTAGGGACAGGGGAAGGCTACACCTTC
>once|TRBJ2-7|NA|TRBV18
CASSMDSYEQYF
TGTGCCAGCTCGATGGACAGCTACGAGCAGTACTTC
>once|TRBJ2-3|NA|TRBV28
CASSLTADRVTDTQYF
TGTGCCAGCAGTTTAACAGCAGATCGAGTCACAGATACGCAGTATTTT
>NA|TRBJ1-2|NA|TRBV28
CASSPQGGNYGYTF
TGTGCCAGCAGTCCACAGGGAGGGAACTATGGCTACACCTTC
>NA|TRBJ1-2|NA|TRBV11-2
CASSLGQATIAYGYTF
TGTGCCAGCAGCTTAGGGCAGGCGACCATTGCCTATGGCTACACCTTC
>NA|TRBJ2-7|NA|TRBV14
CASRGSSGLPYEQYF
TGTGCCAGCAGGGGGTCCAGCGGACTACCCTACGAGCAGTACTTC
>NA|TRBJ2-3|NA|TRBV24-1
CATSEDREGDTDTQYF
TGTGCCACCAGTGAGGACAGGGAGGGGGACACAGATACGCAGTATTTT
>few|TRBJ1-6|NA|TRBV7-2
CASSLDWSSPLHF
TGTGCCAGCAGCTTAGACTGGTCCTCACCCCTCCACTTT
>NA|TRBJ1-2|NA|TRBV28
CASSGRRGKSFNYGYTF
TGTGCCAGCAGTGGCCGTAGGGGAAAAAGCTTTAACTATGGCTACACCTTC
>NA|TRBJ2-1|TRBD2|TRBV12-5
CASGPGLAGDNEQFF
TGTGCTAGTGGCCCTGGGCTAGCGGGAGACAATGAGCAGTTCTTC
>once|TRBJ2-7|NA|TRBV25-1
CASNRGSYEQYF
TGTGCCAGCAACCGAGGTTCCTACGAGCAGTACTTC
>NA|TRBJ2-7|NA|TRBV27
CASTLIGRGRLGGPLEQYF
TGTGCCAGCACCCTTATAGGGAGGGGGAGGCTCGGAGGCCCCCTCGAGCAGTACTTC
>NA|TRBJ2-3|TRBD2|TRBV6-5
CASEGLATDTQYF
TGTGCCAGCGAAGGACTAGCGACAGATACGCAGTATTTT
>NA|TRBJ1-3|NA|TRBV3-1/TRBV3-2
CASSLGRAGNTIYF
TGTGCCAGCAGCCTGGGCAGGGCTGGAAACACCATATATTTT
>NA|TRBJ2-2|NA|TRBV11-3
CASSEVGQGFGELFF
TGTGCCAGCAGCGAGGTGGGGCAGGGCTTCGGGGAGCTGTTTTTT
>NA|TRBJ2-2|TRBD2|TRBV25-1
CASSEYIPGGTGELFF
TGTGCCAGCAGTGAATATATTCCGGGGGGGACCGGGGAGCTGTTTTTT
>NA|TRBJ1-4|NA|TRBV9
CASSLSGGRGEKLFF
TGTGCCAGCAGCCTAAGCGGGGGGCGCGGAGAAAAACTGTTTTTT
>few|TRBJ2-3|TRBD2|TRBV9
CASSNIRGVESYTDTQYF
TGTGCCAGCAGCAACATCCGGGGGGTGGAGAGTTACACAGATACGCAGTATTTT
>NA|TRBJ1-1|NA|TRBV12-3/TRBV12-4
CASSLGPNTEAFF
TGTGCCAGCAGTCTAGGGCCGAACACTGAAGCTTTCTTT
>few|TRBJ2-3|NA|TRBV18
CASSPSGDHTDTQYF
TGTGCCAGCTCACCAAGCGGAGATCACACAGATACGCAGTATTTT
>NA|TRBJ2-7|TRBD2|TRBV9
CASSVSAGTRVFYEQYF
TGTGCCAGCAGCGTGTCGGCCGGGACTAGAGTTTTCTACGAGCAGTACTTC
>NA|TRBJ1-6|NA|TRBV7-9
CASVSARESPLHF
TGTGCCAGCGTCTCGGCGCGGGAATCACCCCTCCACTTT
>once|TRBJ2-2|TRBD1|TRBV5-6
CASSLAGSGGPGELFF
TGTGCCAGCAGCTTGGCCGGGTCAGGGGGCCCCGGGGAGCTGTTTTTT
>NA|TRBJ2-5|TRBD2|TRBV5-1
CASSSGLAVLRGIYQETQYF
TGCGCCAGCAGCTCGGGCCTAGCGGTCCTCCGTGGGATATACCAAGAGACCCAGTACTTC
>NA|TRBJ1-1|TRBD1|TRBV5-4
CASSPRTGMNTEAFF
TGTGCCAGCAGCCCCCGGACAGGGATGAACACTGAAGCTTTCTTT
>NA|TRBJ1-5|NA|TRBV6-5
CASSRQANQPQHF
TGTGCCAGCAGCCGACAGGCGAATCAGCCCCAGCATTTT
>once|TRBJ2-2|NA|TRBV7-3
CASSSDYGELFF
TGTGCCAGCAGCTCCGACTACGGGGAGCTGTTTTTT
>NA|TRBJ2-7|NA|TRBV29-1
CSVVRDTTYEQYF
TGCAGCGTTGTGAGGGACACTACCTACGAGCAGTACTTC
>NA|TRBJ1-5|NA|TRBV28
CASSLISQGPDQPQHF
TGTGCCAGCAGTTTAATAAGCCAGGGGCCCGATCAGCCCCAGCATTTT
>NA|TRBJ1-1|NA|TRBV6-1
CASSEQFTGNTEAFF
TGTGCCAGCAGTGAGCAATTTACAGGCAACACTGAAGCTTTCTTT